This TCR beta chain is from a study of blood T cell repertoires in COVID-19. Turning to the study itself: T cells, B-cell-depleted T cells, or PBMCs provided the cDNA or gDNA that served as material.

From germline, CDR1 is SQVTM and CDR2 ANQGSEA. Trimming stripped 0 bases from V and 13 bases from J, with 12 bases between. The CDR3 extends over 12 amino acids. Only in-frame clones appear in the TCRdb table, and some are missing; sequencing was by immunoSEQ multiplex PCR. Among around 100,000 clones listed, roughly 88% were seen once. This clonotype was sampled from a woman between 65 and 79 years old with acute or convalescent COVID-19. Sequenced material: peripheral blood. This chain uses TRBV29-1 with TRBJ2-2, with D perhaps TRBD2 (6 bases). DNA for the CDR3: TGCAGCGTTGAAGATCCTGTGGGAGGGCTGTTTTTT. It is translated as CSVEDPVGGLFF.